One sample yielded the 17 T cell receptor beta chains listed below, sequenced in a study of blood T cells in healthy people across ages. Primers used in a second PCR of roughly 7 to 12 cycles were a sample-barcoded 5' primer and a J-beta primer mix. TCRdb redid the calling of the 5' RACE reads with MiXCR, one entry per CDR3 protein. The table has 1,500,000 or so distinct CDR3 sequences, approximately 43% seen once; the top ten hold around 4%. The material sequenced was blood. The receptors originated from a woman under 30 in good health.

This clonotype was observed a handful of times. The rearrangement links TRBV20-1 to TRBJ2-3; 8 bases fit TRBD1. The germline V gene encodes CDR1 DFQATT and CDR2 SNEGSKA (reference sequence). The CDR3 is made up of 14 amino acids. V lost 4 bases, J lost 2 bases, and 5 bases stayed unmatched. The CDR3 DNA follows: TGCAGTGCTAAGACAGGGGCCCACACAGATACGCAGTATTTT. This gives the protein CSAKTGAHTDTQYF.

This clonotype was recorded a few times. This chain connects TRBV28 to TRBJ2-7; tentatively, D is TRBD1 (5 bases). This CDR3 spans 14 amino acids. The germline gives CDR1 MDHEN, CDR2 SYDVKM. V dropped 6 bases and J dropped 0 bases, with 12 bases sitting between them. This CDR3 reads CASRQIDSSYEQYF. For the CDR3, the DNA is TGTGCCAGCAGGCAGATCGACAGCTCCTACGAGCAGTACTTC.

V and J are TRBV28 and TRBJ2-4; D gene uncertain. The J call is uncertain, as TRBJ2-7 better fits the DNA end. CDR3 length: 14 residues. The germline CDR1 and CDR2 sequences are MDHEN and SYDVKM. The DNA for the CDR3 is TGTGCCAGCAGTCCCCCATCGGGCCTCTACGAGCAGTACTTC. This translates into CASSPPSGLYEQYF.

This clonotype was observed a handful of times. CDR3 amino acids: CASITPGEPYEQYF. The CDR3 DNA follows: TGTGCCAGCATTACCCCCGGGGAGCCCTACGAGCAGTACTTC. This chain joins TRBV28 and TRBJ2-7; the D gene is possibly TRBD2 (5 bases). Germline loops: CDR1 MDHEN, CDR2 SYDVKM. This CDR3 has 14 amino acids. The V gene lost 7 bases and the J gene lost 2 bases, with 15 bases spanning the gap.

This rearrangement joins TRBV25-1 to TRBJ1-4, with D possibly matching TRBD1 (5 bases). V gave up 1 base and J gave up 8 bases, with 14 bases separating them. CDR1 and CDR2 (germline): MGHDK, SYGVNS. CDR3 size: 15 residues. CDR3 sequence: CASSEFVGVREKLFF. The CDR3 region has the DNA TGTGCCAGCAGTGAATTTGTGGGGGTACGGGAAAAACTGTTTTTT. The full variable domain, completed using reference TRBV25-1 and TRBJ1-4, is EADIYQTPRYLVIGTGKKITLECSQTMGHDKMYWYQQDPGMELHLIHYSYGVNSTEKGDLSSESTVSRIRTEHFPLTLESARPSHTSQYLCASSEFVGVREKLFFGSGTQLSVL.

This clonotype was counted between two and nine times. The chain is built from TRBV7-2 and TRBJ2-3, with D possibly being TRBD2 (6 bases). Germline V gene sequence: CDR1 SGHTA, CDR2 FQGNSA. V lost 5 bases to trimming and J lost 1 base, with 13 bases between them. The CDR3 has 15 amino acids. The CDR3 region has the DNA TGTGCCAGCAGCCTGCGGGGTCTCCGCACAGATACGCAGTATTTT. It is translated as CASSLRGLRTDTQYF.

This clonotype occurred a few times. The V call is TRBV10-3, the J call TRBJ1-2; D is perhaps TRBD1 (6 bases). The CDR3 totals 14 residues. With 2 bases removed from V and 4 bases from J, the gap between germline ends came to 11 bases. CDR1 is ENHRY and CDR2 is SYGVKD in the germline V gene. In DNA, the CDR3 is TGTGCCATCAGTGAGACAGGGAGCTTCTATGGCTACACCTTC. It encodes CAISETGSFYGYTF.

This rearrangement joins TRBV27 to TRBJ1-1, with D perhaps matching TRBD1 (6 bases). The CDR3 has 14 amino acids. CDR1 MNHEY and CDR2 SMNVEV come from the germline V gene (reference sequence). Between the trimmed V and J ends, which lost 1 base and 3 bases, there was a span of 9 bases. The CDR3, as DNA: TGTGCCAGCAGTTTATACAGGGTACACACTGAAGCTTTCTTT. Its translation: CASSLYRVHTEAFF.

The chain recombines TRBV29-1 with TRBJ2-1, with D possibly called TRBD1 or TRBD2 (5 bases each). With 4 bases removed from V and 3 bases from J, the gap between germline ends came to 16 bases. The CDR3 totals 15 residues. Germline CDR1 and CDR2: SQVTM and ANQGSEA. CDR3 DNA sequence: TGCAGCGTTGGAAAGAGGGGTATCCTCTACAATGAGCAGTTCTTC. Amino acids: CSVGKRGILYNEQFF.

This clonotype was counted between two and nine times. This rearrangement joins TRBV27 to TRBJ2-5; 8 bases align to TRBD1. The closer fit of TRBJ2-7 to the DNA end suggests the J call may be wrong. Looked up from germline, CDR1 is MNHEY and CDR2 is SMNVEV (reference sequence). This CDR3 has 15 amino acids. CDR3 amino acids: CASSPRQGLSYEQYF. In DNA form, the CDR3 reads TGTGCCAGCAGTCCTCGACAGGGGTTAAGCTACGAGCAGTACTTC.

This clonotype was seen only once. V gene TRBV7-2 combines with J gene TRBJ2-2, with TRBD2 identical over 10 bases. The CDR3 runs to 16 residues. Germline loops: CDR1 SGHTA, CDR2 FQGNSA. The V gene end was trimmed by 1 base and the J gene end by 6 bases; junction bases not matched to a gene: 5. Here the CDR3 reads CASSLVGTSASGELFF. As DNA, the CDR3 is TGTGCCAGCAGCTTAGTCGGGACTAGCGCTTCCGGGGAGCTGTTTTTT. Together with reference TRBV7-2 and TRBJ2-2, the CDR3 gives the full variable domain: GAGVSQSPSNKVTEKGKDVELRCDPISGHTALYWYRQSLGQGLEFLIYFQGNSAPDKSGLPSDRFSAERTGGSVSTLTIQRTQQEDSAVYLCASSLVGTSASGELFFGEGSRLTVL.

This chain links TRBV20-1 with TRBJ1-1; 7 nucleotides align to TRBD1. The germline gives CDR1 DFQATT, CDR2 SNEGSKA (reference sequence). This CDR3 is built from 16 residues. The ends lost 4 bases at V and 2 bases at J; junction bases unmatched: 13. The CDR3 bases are TGCAGTGCTAATTTTATGTCGGGACAGACCAACACTGAAGCTTTCTTT. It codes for CSANFMSGQTNTEAFF.

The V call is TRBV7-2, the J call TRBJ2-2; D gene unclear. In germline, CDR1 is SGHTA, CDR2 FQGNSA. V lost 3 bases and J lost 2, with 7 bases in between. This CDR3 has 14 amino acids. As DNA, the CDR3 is TGTGCCAGCAGCTTCAGAGCCAACACCGGGGAGCTGTTTTTT. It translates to CASSFRANTGELFF.

The CDR3 spells CASSLSGGGYTDTQYF. As DNA, the CDR3 is TGTGCCAGCAGCTTATCAGGGGGGGGTTACACAGATACGCAGTATTTT. V is TRBV7-2 and J is TRBJ2-3; either TRBD1 or TRBD2 may supply D (7 bases each). Per the germline V gene, CDR1 is SGHTA and CDR2 is FQGNSA. The CDR3 has 16 residues. Trimming cost V 2 bases and J 2 bases, with 14 bases left between them.

In nucleotides, the CDR3 is TGTGCCAGCTCAGGGCAGGGGGGGGATCAGCCCCAGCATTTT. Encoded protein: CASSGQGGDQPQHF. The V and J genes are TRBV18 and TRBJ1-5; 7 nucleotides line up with TRBD1. CDR1 KGHSH and CDR2 LQKENI come from the germline V gene. The CDR3 length is 14 residues. Trimming removed 5 bases from V and 5 bases from J; junction bases left unmatched: 6.

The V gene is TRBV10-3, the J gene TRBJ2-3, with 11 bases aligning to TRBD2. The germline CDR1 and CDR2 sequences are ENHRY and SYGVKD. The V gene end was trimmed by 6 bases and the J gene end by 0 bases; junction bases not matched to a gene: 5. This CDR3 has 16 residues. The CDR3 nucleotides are TGTGCCATCAGCGGGGGACTAGCGGAGAGCACAGATACGCAGTATTTT. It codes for CAISGGLAESTDTQYF.

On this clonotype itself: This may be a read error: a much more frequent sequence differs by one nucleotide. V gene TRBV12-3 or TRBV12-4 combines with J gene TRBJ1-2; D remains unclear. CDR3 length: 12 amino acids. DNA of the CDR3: TGTGCCTGCAGTCGACAAGTCTATGGCTACACCTTC. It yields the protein CACSRQVYGYTF.